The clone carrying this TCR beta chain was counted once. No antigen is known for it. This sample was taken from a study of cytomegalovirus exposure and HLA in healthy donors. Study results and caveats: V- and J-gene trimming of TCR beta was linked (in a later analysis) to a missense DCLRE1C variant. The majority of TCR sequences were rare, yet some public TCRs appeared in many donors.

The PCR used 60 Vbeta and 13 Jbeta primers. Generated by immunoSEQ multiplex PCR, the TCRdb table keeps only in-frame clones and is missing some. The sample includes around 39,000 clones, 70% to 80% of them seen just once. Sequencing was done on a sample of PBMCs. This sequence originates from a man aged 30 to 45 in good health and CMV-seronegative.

In DNA, the CDR3 is TGTGCCAGCTCTCCGGGACTAGCGCAAGATACGCAGTATTTT. As protein: CASSPGLAQDTQYF. This rearrangement joins TRBV18 to TRBJ2-3, with 10 bases matching TRBD2. The V and J ends lost 6 bases and 5 bases, in that order; junction bases with no gene match: 5. This CDR3 is built from 14 residues. Germline V lookup: CDR1 KGHSH, CDR2 LQKENI.